One and the same sample provided the 13 T cell receptor beta chains below, sequenced in a study of a mutant IDH1 vaccine in newly diagnosed glioma. Here immunoSEQ multiplex PCR was the method, and the copy in TCRdb shows in-frame clones only, minus some. Of around 26,000 clones in the sample, 93% were seen once. Regarding time point: baseline, week 1 (first vaccination visit). Described treatment: pre-vaccination baseline after standard-of-care therapy. The sample was PBMCs, taken from a glioma patient treated with radiotherapy, temozolomide or both. All receptors derive from a man in his forties with glioma.

The gene calls are TRBV4-2 and TRBJ1-2; D uncertain. Looked up from germline, CDR1 is LGHNA and CDR2 is YNFKEQ. This CDR3 has 14 residues. V was clipped by 0 bases and J by 7 bases, with 12 bases between them. CDR3 bases: TGTGCCAGCAGCCAAGACAAATTTTCGGGTGGCTACACCTTC. Translating gives CASSQDKFSGGYTF.

The rearrangement links TRBV7-8 to TRBJ2-5; weak D call: TRBD2 (6 bases). Germline V lookup: CDR1 SGHVS, CDR2 FQNEAQ. Trimming took 5 bases from V and 2 from J, leaving 12 bases between them. This CDR3 is built from 14 residues. The DNA for the CDR3 is TGTGCCAGCAGCCCCCGGGACTTTCAAGAGACCCAGTACTTC. It encodes CASSPRDFQETQYF.

The count of this clone is one. The rearrangement uses TRBV7-8 and TRBJ2-7; no definite D call. The CDR3 runs 14 residues. The germline gives CDR1 SGHVS, CDR2 FQNEAQ. V was clipped by 5 bases and J by 6 bases, with 17 bases between them. In DNA, the CDR3 is TGTGCCAGCAGCCCGACCTCAGGTGCGGTCGAGCAGTACTTC. This sequence encodes CASSPTSGAVEQYF.

This clone showed up just a few times. CDR3 loop: CASSLAETEMNTEAFF. In DNA form, the CDR3 reads TGTGCCAGCAGCTTAGCCGAGACAGAAATGAACACTGAAGCTTTCTTT. This chain joins TRBV7-8 and TRBJ1-1; D may be TRBD1 (5 bases). This CDR3 is built from 16 residues. V dropped 0 bases and J dropped 0 bases, with 11 bases sitting between them. The germline gives CDR1 SGHVS, CDR2 FQNEAQ. The full variable domain, in which reference TRBV7-8 and TRBJ1-1 provide the parts outside the CDR3, is GAGVSQSPRYKVAKRGQDVALRCDPISGHVSLFWYQQALGQGPEFLTYFQNEAQLDKSGLPSDRFFAERPEGSVSTLKIQRTQQEDSAVYLCASSLAETEMNTEAFFGQGTRLTVV.

The chain joins TRBV5-6 to TRBJ1-1; the D gene is possibly TRBD1 (5 bases). The CDR3 length is 15 residues. V lost 3 bases to trimming and J lost 3 bases, with 15 bases between them. CDR1 and CDR2 (germline): SGHDT, YYEEEE. The CDR3 loop reads CASSWGPLEHTEAFF. The CDR3 DNA reads as TGTGCCAGCAGCTGGGGACCCCTTGAACACACTGAAGCTTTCTTT.

The chain employs TRBV30 and TRBJ1-5; no clear D gene. V lost 2 bases to trimming and J lost 6 bases, with 17 bases between them. Germline values: CDR1 GTSNPN, CDR2 SVGIG (reference sequence). The CDR3 loop spans 15 amino acids. The CDR3 loop is CAWSSLGRSGQPQHF. CDR3 bases: TGTGCCTGGAGTAGCCTAGGGAGGTCAGGTCAGCCCCAGCATTTT.

This clone was counted between two and nine times. The junction departs from the called germline gene at one end, perhaps through a read error. The chain couples TRBV19 to TRBJ2-3, with a weak D call TRBD2 (5 bases). Germline V lookup: CDR1 LNHDA, CDR2 SQIVND (reference sequence). CDR3 size: 14 residues. The CDR3 loop reads CASSLEGVADTQYF. Written as DNA, the CDR3 is TGTGCCAGTAGTCTAGAGGGAGTTGCGGATACGCAGTATTTT.

The J gene is TRBJ1-1, the V gene TRBV6-1; D is perhaps TRBD1 (5 bases). CDR1 MNHNS and CDR2 SASEGT come from the germline V gene. Trimming took off 2 bases at V and 2 bases at J, with 9 bases between the two ends. This CDR3 is 14 amino acids long. CDR3 amino acids: CASSEMTANTEAFF. CDR3 nucleotide sequence: TGTGCCAGCAGTGAAATGACAGCAAACACTGAAGCTTTCTTT.

For the CDR3, the DNA is TGTGCCAGCAGCTTAATCGAGTCACCTCGAGGCTACACCTTC. This gives the protein CASSLIESPRGYTF. The chain combines TRBV7-8 with TRBJ1-2; D unclear. The germline V and J ends were trimmed by 2 bases and 8 bases, with 15 bases remaining between them. Germline values: CDR1 SGHVS, CDR2 FQNEAQ. The CDR3 covers 14 residues.

The chain recombines TRBV5-8 with TRBJ2-3; 9 bases line up with TRBD2. V lost 1 base to trimming and J lost 1 base; unmatched junction nucleotides: 7. Germline values: CDR1 SGHTS, CDR2 YDEGEE. The CDR3 runs 17 residues. The CDR3 coding sequence is TGTGCCAGCAGCTTGAAGGTCTCTAGCGGGGGCACAGATACGCAGTATTTT. Protein sequence: CASSLKVSSGGTDTQYF.

Details on this clone: An end of the junction does not agree with germline; a read error may underlie this. The CDR3 here is CASSEFGGTVF. Written as DNA, the CDR3 is TGTGCCAGCAGTGAATTTGGAGGGACTGTCTTC. The genes are TRBV2 and TRBJ1-2, with D possibly TRBD1 on 5 matching bases. Germline CDR1 SNHLY, CDR2 FYNNEI. The CDR3 consists of 11 residues.

This chain uses TRBV7-9 with TRBJ1-2; maybe TRBD1 (6 bases). There are 14 residues in the CDR3. Germline V gene lookup returns CDR1 SEHNR and CDR2 FQNEAQ (reference sequence). V was cut by 3 bases and J by 8 bases, with 16 bases left in between. DNA of the CDR3: TGTGCCAGCAGCTTGGGGTTACTGGGGGCAGGCTACACCTTC. Its protein is CASSLGLLGAGYTF.

The chain carries TRBV19 and TRBJ1-2; tentative D call: TRBD1 (5 bases). Trimming removed 5 bases at V and 4 bases at J, with 14 bases between. The CDR3 is made up of 14 amino acids. Germline CDR1 LNHDA, CDR2 SQIVND (reference sequence). Here the CDR3 reads CASSEYRKGYGYTF. The CDR3 nucleotides read TGTGCCAGTAGTGAGTACAGGAAGGGCTATGGCTACACCTTC.